This T cell receptor (beta chain) was sequenced for a study of neurological immune-mediated disorders. Each TCR transcript was tagged with a 10-nucleotide random UMI during 5'RACE. TCRdb analysed the 5' RACE reads with MiXCR anew, one entry per CDR3 protein. Among 60,000 or so distinct CDR3 sequences listed, approximately 10% were seen once. Study-wide points: Across subjects, no CDR3 amino acid sequence appeared in expanded clones of more than one subject, a finding that suggested private repertoires in all groups.

Note on this clonotype: Its antigen is unidentified.

This sequence was found in a man in his fifties or sixties in good health. Sample: PBMCs.

CDR3 protein: CSARETGGSNQPQHF. The CDR3 DNA is TGCAGTGCTAGAGAGACAGGGGGAAGTAATCAGCCCCAGCATTTT. The genes are TRBV20-1 and TRBJ1-5, with 9 bases identical to TRBD1. V shed 0 bases and J 4 bases; nucleotides not matched to a gene: 4. From germline, CDR1 is DFQATT and CDR2 SNEGSKA (reference sequence). The CDR3 is 15 residues long.